One sample yielded the 8 T cell receptor beta chains listed below, sequenced in a study of T cell repertoires in cytomegalovirus infection. TCRdb processed the reads anew with MiXCR; each CDR3 protein has one entry. The profile shows fewer than 850,000 distinct CDR3 sequences, under 35% of them singletons. The antigens for these receptors are not known. Sequenced here: cultured CD8+ T cells from PBMCs, sampled from culture after CMV antigen stimulation. Every receptor here comes from a human donor in good health (CMV status not recorded). Some clones in this sample may be carry-over from other donors' samples.

This clonotype came up many times. V usage is TRBV7-2 and J usage is TRBJ2-3; TRBD1 aligns across 7 bases. This CDR3 is 16 amino acids long. The V and J ends lost 2 bases and 1 base, in that order; junction bases with no gene match: 6. Looked up from germline, CDR1 is SGHTA and CDR2 is FQGNSA. The CDR3 protein is CASSLNYRGGTDTQYF. The CDR3 DNA is TGTGCCAGCAGCTTAAATTACAGGGGAGGCACAGATACGCAGTATTTT. Combining the CDR3 with reference TRBV7-2 and TRBJ2-3 gives the whole variable domain GAGVSQSPSNKVTEKGKDVELRCDPISGHTALYWYRQSLGQGLEFLIYFQGNSAPDKSGLPSDRFSAERTGGSVSTLTIQRTQQEDSAVYLCASSLNYRGGTDTQYFGPGTRLTVL.

This clonotype turned up a few times. The chain recombines TRBV4-1 with TRBJ2-5; 8 positions agree with TRBD1. The length of the CDR3 is 15 residues. The V gene's germline CDR1 is MGHRA and CDR2 YSYEKL. The V and J ends lost 3 bases and 2 bases, in that order; junction bases with no gene match: 5. The CDR3 sequence is CASSHGTGLQETQYF. CDR3 sequence (DNA): TGCGCCAGCAGCCATGGGACAGGCTTACAAGAGACCCAGTACTTC.

V is TRBV5-1 and J is TRBJ1-1, with D uncertain. This CDR3 is built from 14 residues. V dropped 5 bases and J dropped 0 bases, with 11 bases sitting between them. Looked up from germline, CDR1 is SGHRS and CDR2 is YFSETQ. In DNA form, the CDR3 reads TGCGCCAGCAGAAAGTCGGTTATGAACACTGAAGCTTTCTTT. Translated: CASRKSVMNTEAFF.

This clonotype turned up a few times. The rearrangement joins TRBV7-6 to TRBJ2-3; D tentatively fits TRBD1 or TRBD2 (6 bases each). The germline V and J ends were trimmed by 3 bases and 5 bases, with 18 bases remaining between them. Germline V CDR1 and CDR2: SGHVS, FNYEAQ. This CDR3 comprises 16 residues. The CDR3 loop is CASSLGPGAEGDTQYF. The CDR3 nucleotides read TGTGCCAGCAGCTTGGGGCCGGGGGCCGAGGGAGATACGCAGTATTTT.

The chain combines TRBV7-6 with TRBJ2-2; a possible D gene is TRBD1 (5 bases). V lost 8 bases and J 0 bases, leaving 13 bases between the germline ends. CDR3 length equals 15 residues. The germline V gene encodes CDR1 SGHVS and CDR2 FNYEAQ. The CDR3, as DNA: TGTGCCAGCGCCCAAGGGGCTGCGAACACCGGGGAGCTGTTTTTT. Translating gives CASAQGAANTGELFF.

This clonotype came up a few times. This chain uses TRBV4-1 with TRBJ2-6; 7 nucleotides match TRBD2. This CDR3 comprises 16 residues. The junction had 1 base not matched to a gene; V was cut back by 1 base and J by 1 base. CDR1 MGHRA and CDR2 YSYEKL come from the germline V gene. The CDR3 DNA reads as TGCGCCAGCAGCCAAGTGGGGGGGTCTGGGGCCAACGTCCTGACTTTC. Translating it yields CASSQVGGSGANVLTF.

This clonotype has a handful of counts. The V call is TRBV9, the J call TRBJ2-5; perhaps TRBD2 as D (6 bases). This CDR3 has 15 amino acids. CDR1 and CDR2 (germline): SGDLS, YYNGEE. Trimming left V 3 bases short and J 1 base short, with 13 bases between. The CDR3 DNA sequence: TGTGCCAGCAGCGCAGGGCAGGGACTCCAAGAGACCCAGTACTTC. Amino acids: CASSAGQGLQETQYF. The whole variable domain, filled in from reference TRBV9 and TRBJ2-5, reads DSGVTQTPKHLITATGQRVTLRCSPRSGDLSVYWYQQSLDQGLQFLIQYYNGEERAKGNILERFSAQQFPDLHSELNLSSLELGDSALYFCASSAGQGLQETQYFGPGTRLLVL.

This clonotype was seen a few times. The genes are TRBV12-5 and TRBJ1-1; D ambiguous. Trimming stripped 0 bases from V and 1 base from J, with 9 bases between. CDR1 LGHNT and CDR2 FRNRAP come from the germline V gene. This CDR3 is built from 15 residues. The CDR3 reads CASGLVLGPNTEAFF. CDR3 DNA: TGTGCTAGTGGTTTGGTACTGGGTCCGAACACTGAAGCTTTCTTT.